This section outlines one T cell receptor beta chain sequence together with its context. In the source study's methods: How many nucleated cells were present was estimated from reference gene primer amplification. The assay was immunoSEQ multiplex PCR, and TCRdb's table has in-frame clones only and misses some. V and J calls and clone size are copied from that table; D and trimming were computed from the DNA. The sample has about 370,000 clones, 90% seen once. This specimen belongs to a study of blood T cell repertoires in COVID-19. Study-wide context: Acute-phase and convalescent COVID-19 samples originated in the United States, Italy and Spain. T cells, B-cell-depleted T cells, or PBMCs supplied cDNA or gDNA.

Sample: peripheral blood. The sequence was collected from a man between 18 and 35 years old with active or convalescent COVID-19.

The CDR3: CAWSPLDLYNEQFF. In nucleotides, the CDR3 is TGTGCCTGGAGCCCACTAGACCTTTACAATGAGCAGTTCTTC. The chain recombines TRBV30 with TRBJ2-1, with a weak D call TRBD2 (5 bases). V was pared by 3 bases and J by 4 bases, with 13 bases between. This CDR3 is built from 14 residues. Germline lookup yields CDR1 GTSNPN and CDR2 SVGIG (reference sequence).